This T cell receptor beta chain was captured by sequencing in a study of T cell repertoires in cytomegalovirus infection. Study-wide background: Public TCR beta signatures provided an indication of both CMV infection and a matching HLA type. Whole-study findings and limits: There were HLA-C-restricted CMV-specific TCR beta clonotypes dominating the ex vivo response. The cumulative frequency of public TCR beta families identified carriers of CMV plus the relevant HLA.

V shed 4 bases and J 4 bases; nucleotides not matched to a gene: 8. Germline V gene lookup returns CDR1 SEHNR and CDR2 FQNEAQ (reference sequence). The CDR3 runs 16 residues. TCRdb independently ran MiXCR on the reads; one entry per CDR3 protein. Found here are roughly 230,000 distinct CDR3 sequences, approximately 15% of them singletons; the top ten hold around 43%. This clonotype was seen many times. Its target is unknown. The TCR comes from a human donor in good health (CMV status not recorded). Some clones in this sample may be carry-over from other donors' samples. The sequenced sample consisted of CD8+ T cells from PBMCs. This chain uses TRBV7-9 with TRBJ2-5, with 11 bases that match TRBD1. CDR3 amino acids: CASSSPGTGGRETQYF. The CDR3 DNA reads TGTGCCAGCAGCTCCCCTGGGACAGGGGGACGAGAGACCCAGTACTTC.